This TCR beta chain was documented in a study of T cell responses to AZD1222 COVID-19 vaccine. About this clone: Its target is unknown.

CDR1 and CDR2 from the germline V gene are MGHRA and YSYEKL. CDR3 length: 14 amino acids. Trimming took off 4 bases at V and 3 bases at J, with 13 bases between the two ends. The study's findings and limits: Vaccine-related CD4 TCRs covered spike, predominating at 160-218 and 743-854. Regions left unmutated in variants are reportedly the target of nearly half of spike-specific TCRs.

Measured with immunoSEQ multiplex PCR; TCRdb has only the in-frame clones, and not every one. In the table there are roughly 98,000 clones, roughly 83% of which are singletons. The sample consisted of peripheral blood, taken 28 days after the second AZD1222 dose. The rearrangement uses TRBV4-1 and TRBJ2-7, with D possibly being TRBD1 (7 bases). The clonotype comes from an adult who received the AZD1222 COVID-19 vaccine. CDR3 residues: CASSPRQGGYEQYF. The CDR3 DNA reads as TGCGCCAGCAGCCCGAGGCAGGGGGGCTACGAGCAGTACTTC.